These T cell receptor beta chains were read from a single sample in a study of OX40 agonist ivuxolimab in advanced cancers. The table came from immunoSEQ multiplex PCR; TCRdb's copy has only in-frame clones and leaves some out. The sample consists of about 69,000 clones, more than 70% of them appearing once. The source was CD4+ or CD8+ T cells sorted from blood, collected in a trial of the OX40 agonist ivuxolimab. The source is an adult with an advanced solid tumor such as melanoma, head and neck, liver or kidney cancer. Both conserved end residues are part of each CDR3. The D gene is left open where the match is weak. A row's size may be missing; if present it is once, few, many or a size class.

CDR3aa: CASSTAGNSYNEQFF
CDR3nt: TGTGCCAGCAGCACCGCGGGGAACTCCTACAATGAGCAGTTCTTC
j_gene: TRBJ2-1
abundance: NA
d_gene: NA
v_gene: TRBV5-5

CDR3aa: CASSFPSGGGGDTQYF
CDR3nt: TGTGCCAGCAGCTTCCCTAGCGGGGGGGGTGGAGATACGCAGTATTTT
j_gene: TRBJ2-3
abundance: NA
d_gene: TRBD2
v_gene: TRBV5-4

CDR3aa: CASTADSDTQYF
CDR3nt: TGTGCCAGCACCGCCGACTCAGATACGCAGTATTTT
j_gene: TRBJ2-3
abundance: NA
d_gene: NA
v_gene: TRBV2

CDR3aa: CASSSGAAETQYF
CDR3nt: TGTGCCAGCTCCAGCGGGGCGGCAGAGACCCAGTACTTC
j_gene: TRBJ2-5
abundance: NA
d_gene: TRBD2
v_gene: TRBV18

CDR3aa: CASSWGDTTDTQYF
CDR3nt: TGTGCCAGTAGTTGGGGGGACACCACAGATACGCAGTATTTT
j_gene: TRBJ2-3
abundance: NA
d_gene: NA
v_gene: TRBV19

CDR3aa: CATSISNEQFF
CDR3nt: TGTGCCACCAGCATCTCCAATGAGCAGTTCTTC
j_gene: TRBJ2-1
abundance: NA
d_gene: NA
v_gene: TRBV10-3

CDR3aa: CASSVGDGQGEQYF
CDR3nt: TGTGCCAGCAGCGTAGGTGACGGACAGGGCGAGCAGTACTTC
j_gene: TRBJ2-7
abundance: NA
d_gene: TRBD1
v_gene: TRBV9

CDR3aa: CASSPQTTTSTDTQYF
CDR3nt: TGCGCCAGCAGCCCCCAGACTACCACTAGCACAGATACGCAGTATTTT
j_gene: TRBJ2-3
abundance: NA
d_gene: NA
v_gene: TRBV5-1

CDR3aa: CASSLAGGAGYGYTF
CDR3nt: TGTGCCAGCAGCTTAGCAGGGGGGGCGGGTTATGGCTACACCTTC
j_gene: TRBJ1-2
abundance: few
d_gene: NA
v_gene: TRBV7-2

CDR3aa: CASSLSSGPGEQFF
CDR3nt: TGTGCCAGCAGCTTAAGTTCGGGGCCGGGTGAGCAGTTCTTC
j_gene: TRBJ2-1
abundance: once
d_gene: NA
v_gene: TRBV7-9

CDR3aa: CASRARRGSDSPLHF
CDR3nt: TGTGCCAGCAGGGCAAGGAGGGGGAGTGATTCACCCCTCCACTTT
j_gene: TRBJ1-6
abundance: many
d_gene: NA
v_gene: TRBV2

CDR3aa: CASSSRLAGGEQFF
CDR3nt: TGTGCCAGCAGTTCCCGACTAGCGGGGGGTGAGCAGTTCTTC
j_gene: TRBJ2-1
abundance: NA
d_gene: TRBD2
v_gene: TRBV6-5

CDR3aa: CASSLSRGKRELFF
CDR3nt: TGTGCCAGCAGCTTGAGCAGGGGGAAGCGGGAGCTGTTTTTT
j_gene: TRBJ2-2
abundance: once
d_gene: TRBD1
v_gene: TRBV7-3

CDR3aa: CASSYSRTGGLQKLFF
CDR3nt: TGTGCCAGCAGTTACTCGAGGACAGGGGGCCTTCAAAAGCTGTTTTTT
j_gene: TRBJ2-2
abundance: NA
d_gene: TRBD1
v_gene: TRBV6-5

CDR3aa: CASSTGGRRQPQHF
CDR3nt: TGTGCCAGCAGCACCGGGGGGCGTAGGCAGCCCCAGCATTTT
j_gene: TRBJ1-5
abundance: once
d_gene: NA
v_gene: TRBV11-2

CDR3aa: CASSPGTGRHGYTF
CDR3nt: TGCGCCAGCAGCCCCGGGACAGGGAGGCATGGCTACACCTTC
j_gene: TRBJ1-2
abundance: once
d_gene: TRBD1
v_gene: TRBV4-1

CDR3aa: CASSSSETQYF
CDR3nt: TGTGCCAGCAGCTCCTCAGAGACCCAGTACTTC
j_gene: TRBJ2-5
abundance: NA
d_gene: NA
v_gene: TRBV5-6

CDR3aa: CASRPGQGGEQYF
CDR3nt: TGTGCCAGCAGGCCGGGACAGGGAGGCGAGCAGTACTTC
j_gene: TRBJ2-7
abundance: NA
d_gene: TRBD1
v_gene: TRBV6-6

CDR3aa: CASSPGGTNEQFF
CDR3nt: TGTGCCAGCTCACCGGGCGGTACCAATGAGCAGTTCTTC
j_gene: TRBJ2-1
abundance: NA
d_gene: NA
v_gene: TRBV18

CDR3aa: CASSLDSHEQYF
CDR3nt: TGTGCCAGCAGCTTAGACTCTCACGAGCAGTACTTC
j_gene: TRBJ2-7
abundance: NA
d_gene: NA
v_gene: TRBV11-2

CDR3aa: CATSARTGPDTQYF
CDR3nt: TGTGCCACCAGCGCTCGGACAGGCCCAGATACGCAGTATTTT
j_gene: TRBJ2-3
abundance: NA
d_gene: TRBD1
v_gene: TRBV15

CDR3aa: CASSRDRGAYGYTF
CDR3nt: TGTGCCAGCAGCCGGGACAGGGGTGCCTATGGCTACACCTTC
j_gene: TRBJ1-2
abundance: NA
d_gene: TRBD1
v_gene: TRBV4-2

CDR3aa: CASSLWVAEETQYF
CDR3nt: TGTGCCAGCAGCTTGTGGGTGGCTGAAGAGACCCAGTACTTC
j_gene: TRBJ2-5
abundance: NA
d_gene: NA
v_gene: TRBV5-8

CDR3aa: CASSIDGPTGTSNQPQHF
CDR3nt: TGTGCCAGTAGTATAGATGGACCGACGGGGACAAGCAATCAGCCCCAGCATTTT
j_gene: TRBJ1-5
abundance: few
d_gene: NA
v_gene: TRBV19

CDR3aa: CASRWGLGQPQHF
CDR3nt: TGTGCCAGCAGGTGGGGGCTGGGACAGCCCCAGCATTTT
j_gene: TRBJ1-5
abundance: NA
d_gene: NA
v_gene: TRBV27

CDR3aa: CATSRERGRGNEQYF
CDR3nt: TGTGCCACCAGCAGAGAAAGGGGGAGGGGCAACGAGCAGTACTTC
j_gene: TRBJ2-7
abundance: NA
d_gene: NA
v_gene: TRBV15

CDR3aa: CASSQDLHSYNEQFF
CDR3nt: TGTGCCAGCAGCCAGGACTTACATTCCTACAATGAGCAGTTCTTC
j_gene: TRBJ2-1
abundance: once
d_gene: NA
v_gene: TRBV5-6

CDR3aa: CASSLGQRTDTQYF
CDR3nt: TGTGCCAGCAGTTTAGGGCAACGCACAGATACGCAGTATTTT
j_gene: TRBJ2-3
abundance: NA
d_gene: NA
v_gene: TRBV27

CDR3aa: CAWSPSGGYGYTF
CDR3nt: TGTGCCTGGAGTCCGTCGGGAGGCTATGGCTACACCTTC
j_gene: TRBJ1-2
abundance: once
d_gene: NA
v_gene: TRBV30

CDR3aa: CASSPSRKLEAFF
CDR3nt: TGTGCCAGCTCACCCTCCCGAAAACTCGAAGCTTTCTTT
j_gene: TRBJ1-1
abundance: few
d_gene: NA
v_gene: TRBV18

CDR3aa: CAWKGGANTGELFF
CDR3nt: TGTGCCTGGAAGGGGGGCGCGAACACCGGGGAGCTGTTTTTT
j_gene: TRBJ2-2
abundance: NA
d_gene: NA
v_gene: TRBV30

CDR3aa: CAISAGLADTYEQYF
CDR3nt: TGTGCCATCAGTGCTGGACTAGCGGATACCTACGAGCAGTACTTC
j_gene: TRBJ2-7
abundance: NA
d_gene: TRBD2
v_gene: TRBV10-3

CDR3aa: CATSRGLPSSYEQYF
CDR3nt: TGTGCCACCAGCAGAGGGCTACCAAGCTCCTACGAGCAGTACTTC
j_gene: TRBJ2-7
abundance: few
d_gene: NA
v_gene: TRBV15

CDR3aa: CASSSLTGSGAYQPQHF
CDR3nt: TGTGCCAGCAGTTCCCTGACAGGGTCGGGCGCTTATCAGCCCCAGCATTTT
j_gene: TRBJ1-5
abundance: NA
d_gene: TRBD1
v_gene: TRBV28

CDR3aa: CASSLVGGNEQFF
CDR3nt: TGTGCCAGCAGCTTAGTCGGGGGAAATGAGCAGTTCTTC
j_gene: TRBJ2-1
abundance: NA
d_gene: NA
v_gene: TRBV7-6

CDR3aa: CASSFLGKGGAEKLFF
CDR3nt: TGTGCCAGCAGTTTCCTGGGGAAGGGCGGTGCTGAAAAACTGTTTTTT
j_gene: TRBJ1-4
abundance: few
d_gene: NA
v_gene: TRBV27

CDR3aa: CASSIGDRPADYSNQPQHF
CDR3nt: TGTGCCAGCAGCATCGGTGACAGGCCAGCCGATTATAGCAATCAGCCCCAGCATTTT
j_gene: TRBJ1-5
abundance: NA
d_gene: NA
v_gene: TRBV9

CDR3aa: CASSTTGESTEAFF
CDR3nt: TGTGCCAGCAGCACGACAGGGGAGAGTACTGAAGCTTTCTTT
j_gene: TRBJ1-1
abundance: NA
d_gene: TRBD1
v_gene: TRBV7-3

CDR3aa: CAISESGGNQPQHF
CDR3nt: TGTGCCATCAGTGAGTCCGGGGGAAATCAGCCCCAGCATTTT
j_gene: TRBJ1-5
abundance: NA
d_gene: NA
v_gene: TRBV10-3

CDR3aa: CASSPREGAIEQYF
CDR3nt: TGCGCCAGCAGCCCTCGGGAGGGGGCAATCGAGCAGTACTTC
j_gene: TRBJ2-7
abundance: NA
d_gene: NA
v_gene: TRBV4-1

CDR3aa: CASSRNRAQETQYF
CDR3nt: TGTGCCAGCAGCCGGAACAGGGCCCAAGAGACCCAGTACTTC
j_gene: TRBJ2-5
abundance: NA
d_gene: NA
v_gene: TRBV14

CDR3aa: CASSVDGLAGGQGAKNIQYF
CDR3nt: TGTGCCAGCAGCGTAGATGGGCTAGCGGGGGGTCAAGGGGCCAAAAACATTCAGTACTTC
j_gene: TRBJ2-4
abundance: once
d_gene: TRBD2
v_gene: TRBV9

CDR3aa: CASSPAASQGYTF
CDR3nt: TGCGCCAGCAGCCCCGCAGCGTCCCAGGGCTACACCTTC
j_gene: TRBJ1-2
abundance: few
d_gene: NA
v_gene: TRBV5-1

CDR3aa: CASSPGTGGDYGYTF
CDR3nt: TGTGCCAGCAGTCCCGGGACAGGGGGCGACTATGGCTACACCTTC
j_gene: TRBJ1-2
abundance: NA
d_gene: TRBD1
v_gene: TRBV6-5

CDR3aa: CASSLRTGGVWTGNTIYF
CDR3nt: TGTGCCAGCAGCTTAAGGACAGGGGGTGTTTGGACTGGAAACACCATATATTTT
j_gene: TRBJ1-3
abundance: NA
d_gene: TRBD1
v_gene: TRBV7-2

CDR3aa: CASMRVRNTGELFF
CDR3nt: TGTGCCAGCATGAGGGTTAGGAACACCGGGGAGCTGTTTTTT
j_gene: TRBJ2-2
abundance: NA
d_gene: NA
v_gene: TRBV2

CDR3aa: CASSIWGGEQFF
CDR3nt: TGTGCCAGTAGTATCTGGGGCGGGGAGCAGTTCTTC
j_gene: TRBJ2-1
abundance: few
d_gene: NA
v_gene: TRBV19

CDR3aa: CAWSVPGWDTEAFF
CDR3nt: TGTGCCTGGAGTGTACCTGGTTGGGACACTGAAGCTTTCTTT
j_gene: TRBJ1-1
abundance: NA
d_gene: NA
v_gene: TRBV30

CDR3aa: CASRTQGSAPYEQYF
CDR3nt: TGTGCCAGCAGAACACAAGGATCAGCTCCCTACGAGCAGTACTTC
j_gene: TRBJ2-7
abundance: once
d_gene: NA
v_gene: TRBV28

CDR3aa: CASSLAPTLAKNIQYF
CDR3nt: TGTGCCAGCAGCTTAGCCCCGACGTTAGCCAAAAACATTCAGTACTTC
j_gene: TRBJ2-4
abundance: NA
d_gene: NA
v_gene: TRBV7-9

CDR3aa: CASSLLDESSYEQYF
CDR3nt: TGCGCCAGCAGTCTCCTGGACGAAAGCTCCTACGAGCAGTACTTC
j_gene: TRBJ2-7
abundance: NA
d_gene: NA
v_gene: TRBV23-1

CDR3aa: CASSFLAGGPSTDQQFF
CDR3nt: TGCGCCAGCAGCTTCCTAGCGGGAGGGCCGAGCACAGATCAGCAGTTCTTC
j_gene: TRBJ2-1
abundance: NA
d_gene: TRBD2
v_gene: TRBV5-1

CDR3aa: CASRVGPNTEAFF
CDR3nt: TGTGCCAGCAGGGTGGGCCCAAACACTGAAGCTTTCTTT
j_gene: TRBJ1-1
abundance: NA
d_gene: NA
v_gene: TRBV2

CDR3aa: CASRTSGALGETQYF
CDR3nt: TGTGCCAGTAGAACTAGCGGGGCCCTCGGGGAGACCCAGTACTTC
j_gene: TRBJ2-5
abundance: NA
d_gene: TRBD2
v_gene: TRBV19

CDR3aa: CASSRRRQPGTNEKLFF
CDR3nt: TGTGCCAGCAGCCGTAGGCGGCAGCCTGGAACTAATGAAAAACTGTTTTTT
j_gene: TRBJ1-4
abundance: NA
d_gene: NA
v_gene: TRBV9

CDR3aa: CASSLTEPQGTAFF
CDR3nt: TGTGCCAGCAGCTTGACAGAACCCCAGGGGACAGCTTTCTTT
j_gene: TRBJ1-1
abundance: NA
d_gene: NA
v_gene: TRBV7-9

CDR3aa: CASSLGLAGNEQFF
CDR3nt: TGCGCCAGCAGCTTAGGACTAGCGGGGAATGAGCAGTTCTTC
j_gene: TRBJ2-1
abundance: NA
d_gene: TRBD2
v_gene: TRBV5-1

CDR3aa: CASSLITGRSPLHF
CDR3nt: TGTGCCAGCAGCCTAATAACGGGGCGTTCACCCCTCCACTTT
j_gene: TRBJ1-6
abundance: few
d_gene: NA
v_gene: TRBV11-2

CDR3aa: CASSLTPGNEQFF
CDR3nt: TGCGCCAGCAGCTTAACACCGGGCAATGAGCAGTTCTTC
j_gene: TRBJ2-1
abundance: NA
d_gene: NA
v_gene: TRBV5-1